The 22 T cell receptor beta chains below come from one sample, sequenced in a study of OX40 agonist ivuxolimab in advanced cancers. Assay: immunoSEQ multiplex PCR; the TCRdb copy retains only in-frame clones and omits some. The sample lists approximately 70,000 clones; 82% were seen once. The sample in question was CD4+ or CD8+ T cells sorted from blood, obtained in a trial of the OX40 agonist ivuxolimab. The receptors originated from an adult with an advanced solid tumor such as melanoma, head and neck, liver or kidney cancer.

The V gene is TRBV2, the J gene TRBJ2-5; tentative D call: TRBD1 (5 bases). Trimming cost V 0 bases and J 4 bases, with 12 bases left between them. The CDR3 is made up of 15 amino acids. Looked up from germline, CDR1 is SNHLY and CDR2 is FYNNEI. CDR3 amino acids: CASSEAVGAGETQYF. The CDR3 DNA sequence: TGTGCCAGCAGTGAAGCGGTAGGGGCCGGAGAGACCCAGTACTTC. The variable domain in full, with the rest retrieved from reference TRBV2 and TRBJ2-5, is EPEVTQTPSHQVTQMGQEVILRCVPISNHLYFYWYRQILGQKVEFLVSFYNNEISEKSEIFDDQFSVERPDGSNFTLKIRSTKLEDSAMYFCASSEAVGAGETQYFGPGTRLLVL.

The chain employs TRBV11-2 and TRBJ1-3; D unclear. The germline V gene has CDR1 SGHAT and CDR2 FQNNGV. The V end lost 5 bases, the J end lost 0 bases, and 14 bases lay between the germline ends. This CDR3 is built from 16 residues. Written as DNA, the CDR3 is TGTGCCAGCAGCACGGACGTATGGAGCTCTGGAAACACCATATATTTT. Its protein is CASSTDVWSSGNTIYF. The full variable domain, its missing parts supplied by reference TRBV11-2 and TRBJ1-3, is EAGVAQSPRYKIIEKRQSVAFWCNPISGHATLYWYQQILGQGPKLLIQFQNNGVVDDSQLPKDRFSAERLKGVDSTLKIQPAKLEDSAVYLCASSTDVWSSGNTIYFGEGSWLTVV.

V and J are TRBV9 and TRBJ2-1; possibly TRBD2 for D (6 bases). This CDR3 has 15 residues. Trimming took 0 bases from V and 4 from J, leaving 11 bases between them. Germline CDR1 SGDLS, CDR2 YYNGEE. The CDR3 spells CASSVDGGIYNEQFF. DNA of the CDR3: TGTGCCAGCAGCGTAGACGGGGGAATATACAATGAGCAGTTCTTC.

V usage is TRBV2 and J usage is TRBJ2-3, with TRBD1 identical over 7 bases. The germline CDR1 and CDR2 sequences are SNHLY and FYNNEI. V dropped 3 bases and J dropped 4; count of bases not matched to a gene: 1. The CDR3 contains 13 residues. The CDR3 DNA is TGTGCCAGCAGTGACCAGGGGGCAGATACGCAGTATTTT. Protein: CASSDQGADTQYF.

This chain links TRBV28 with TRBJ1-5; maybe TRBD1 (5 bases). This CDR3 is built from 12 residues. Germline values: CDR1 MDHEN, CDR2 SYDVKM. The V and J ends lost 6 bases and 7 bases respectively, with 10 bases between them. CDR3 in DNA: TGTGCCAGCAGGCAGGGCCGGCAGCCCCAGCATTTT. It translates to CASRQGRQPQHF.

The rearrangement joins TRBV7-9 to TRBJ1-6; D perhaps matches TRBD1 (5 bases). Trimming left V 5 bases short and J 5 bases short, with 13 bases between. The CDR3 totals 15 residues. Germline V lookup: CDR1 SEHNR, CDR2 FQNEAQ (reference sequence). The CDR3 DNA sequence: TGTGCCAGCAGCCCGTACGGGGCTGATAATTCACCCCTCCACTTT. Amino acid sequence: CASSPYGADNSPLHF.

The genes are TRBV7-9 and TRBJ2-7, with D perhaps being TRBD1 or TRBD2 (6 bases each). The V gene's germline CDR1 is SEHNR and CDR2 FQNEAQ (reference sequence). The CDR3 sequence is 17 residues long. V gave up 2 bases and J gave up 3 bases, with 20 bases separating them. CDR3: CASSLSPGMGGGYEQYV. The DNA of the CDR3 is TGTGCCAGCAGCTTATCCCCGGGGATGGGGGGCGGCTACGAGCAGTACGTC.

The chain combines TRBV10-3 with TRBJ1-5, with D unclear. The germline V gene encodes CDR1 ENHRY and CDR2 SYGVKD. V lost 5 bases, J lost 4 bases, and 12 bases lay in between. The CDR3 covers 14 residues. CDR3 sequence reads: CAISKGIENQPQHF. CDR3 coding DNA: TGTGCCATCAGTAAAGGCATTGAGAATCAGCCCCAGCATTTT.

The genes are TRBV7-8 and TRBJ2-7; the D is unclear. Trimming left V 3 bases short and J 4 bases short, with 13 bases between. The CDR3 sequence is 14 residues long. CDR1 and CDR2 (germline): SGHVS, FQNEAQ. In nucleotides, the CDR3 is TGTGCCAGCAGCTTGAACAGACCTAATTACGAGCAGTACTTC. Amino acids: CASSLNRPNYEQYF. The variable domain in full, completed from reference TRBV7-8 and TRBJ2-7, reads GAGVSQSPRYKVAKRGQDVALRCDPISGHVSLFWYQQALGQGPEFLTYFQNEAQLDKSGLPSDRFFAERPEGSVSTLKIQRTQQEDSAVYLCASSLNRPNYEQYFGPGTRLTVT.

The V gene is TRBV13, the J gene TRBJ1-2; tentatively, D is TRBD1 (6 bases). Trimming pared 4 bases from V and 4 bases from J, leaving 10 bases between. The CDR3 has 13 residues. In germline, CDR1 is PRHDT, CDR2 FYEKMQ (reference sequence). CDR3 DNA: TGTGCCAGCAGCTCCCGACAGGTCTATGGCTACACCTTC. The encoded protein is CASSSRQVYGYTF.

The chain links TRBV2 to TRBJ2-7; 7 bases match TRBD1. Germline trimming cut 5 bases from V and 5 bases from J; bases unmatched to any gene: 6. CDR3 length: 13 residues. Looked up from germline, CDR1 is SNHLY and CDR2 is FYNNEI. The CDR3 sequence is CASSRQGYDEQYV. The CDR3 DNA reads as TGTGCCAGCAGTCGACAGGGTTATGACGAGCAGTACGTC.

This chain connects TRBV9 to TRBJ1-1; D gene unclear. Trimming shortened V by 0 bases and J by 6 bases, and 12 bases separated the two germline ends. This CDR3 comprises 14 residues. Per germline, CDR1 SGDLS and CDR2 YYNGEE. CDR3 region: CASSVGVVGAEAFF. Written as DNA, the CDR3 is TGTGCCAGCAGCGTAGGAGTGGTGGGCGCTGAAGCTTTCTTT. The whole variable domain, remainder taken from reference TRBV9 and TRBJ1-1, is DSGVTQTPKHLITATGQRVTLRCSPRSGDLSVYWYQQSLDQGLQFLIQYYNGEERAKGNILERFSAQQFPDLHSELNLSSLELGDSALYFCASSVGVVGAEAFFGQGTRLTVV.

This clone appeared once. The V and J genes are TRBV29-1 and TRBJ2-3; TRBD2 matches 10 bases. Germline CDR1 and CDR2: SQVTM and ANQGSEA. The V and J ends lost 5 bases and 6 bases, in that order; junction bases with no gene match: 5. The CDR3 length is 13 residues. The CDR3 loop reads CSVPLAGWDTQYF. For the CDR3, the DNA is TGCAGCGTTCCACTAGCGGGGTGGGATACGCAGTATTTT.

This rearrangement joins TRBV5-1 to TRBJ2-5, with D perhaps matching TRBD2 (5 bases). Per germline, CDR1 SGHRS and CDR2 YFSETQ. The CDR3 contains 13 residues. Between the trimmed V and J ends, which lost 0 bases and 4 bases, there was a span of 7 bases. DNA of the CDR3: TGCGCCAGCAGCTTGGGTGGGAGAGAGACCCAGTACTTC. Protein product: CASSLGGRETQYF.

V usage is TRBV11-2 and J usage is TRBJ2-3; 8 nucleotides agree with TRBD2. Germline CDR1 SGHAT, CDR2 FQNNGV. CDR3 length equals 14 residues. The V gene end was trimmed by 2 bases and the J gene end by 4 bases; junction bases not matched to a gene: 2. The CDR3 reads CASSLRLASDTQYF. The CDR3 DNA follows: TGTGCCAGCAGCTTAAGACTAGCGTCAGATACGCAGTATTTT.

In this sample, this clone turned up once. CDR3 sequence reads: CASNDRGYGYTF. The CDR3 DNA is TGTGCCAGCAACGATCGGGGGTATGGCTACACCTTC. The V and J genes are TRBV25-1 and TRBJ1-2; maybe TRBD1 (5 bases). The ends were cut back, 7 bases at V and 5 bases at J, with 11 bases in the middle. The CDR3 length is 12 residues. Germline CDR1 MGHDK, CDR2 SYGVNS.

The chain recombines TRBV6-5 with TRBJ2-7; tentatively, D is TRBD2 (6 bases). CDR3 size: 14 residues. Per germline, CDR1 MNHEY and CDR2 SVGAGI. Trimming stripped 6 bases from V and 5 bases from J, with 17 bases between. CDR3 nucleotides: TGTGCCAGCAGCCCGGCCGGAGGGTCCCACGAGCAGTACGTC. Translating it yields CASSPAGGSHEQYV.

This clone was observed a few times. The chain combines TRBV15 with TRBJ1-2; no clear D gene. V lost 6 bases, J lost 0 bases, and 8 bases lay in between. The CDR3 consists of 13 residues. Germline V gene sequence: CDR1 LNHNV, CDR2 YYDKDF (reference sequence). The DNA for the CDR3 is TGTGCCACCAGTAACCCGCCTAACTATGGCTACACCTTC. Its translation is CATSNPPNYGYTF.

The chain employs TRBV2 and TRBJ1-4; D unclear. The CDR3 is 13 amino acids. Germline loops: CDR1 SNHLY, CDR2 FYNNEI. Trimming removed 8 bases from V and 5 bases from J, with 12 bases in between. The CDR3 protein is CASAGNLNEKLFF. For the CDR3, the DNA is TGTGCCAGCGCGGGGAACCTGAATGAAAAACTGTTTTTT.

The rearrangement joins TRBV7-3 to TRBJ2-7; D is tentatively TRBD1 or TRBD2 (5 bases each). V was trimmed by 1 base and J by 6 bases, leaving 13 bases between them. The length of the CDR3 is 14 residues. CDR1 is SGHTA, CDR2 FQGTGA, per germline. CDR3 amino acids: CASSLRGTGFEQYF. The CDR3 DNA reads TGTGCCAGCAGCTTAAGAGGGACGGGGTTCGAGCAGTACTTC.

The chain is built from TRBV6-1 and TRBJ2-3, with D possibly being TRBD1 (5 bases). Germline V gene data show CDR1 as MNHNS and CDR2 as SASEGT. The CDR3 spans 15 residues. Trimming removed 1 base from V and 4 bases from J, with 12 bases in between. In DNA, the CDR3 is TGTGCCAGCAGTGAAGTACAGGTTCGGGCAGATACGCAGTATTTT. This codes for CASSEVQVRADTQYF.

This chain joins TRBV2 and TRBJ1-5; 8 bases agree with TRBD1. The CDR3 spans 16 residues. The germline gives CDR1 SNHLY, CDR2 FYNNEI. The junction had 7 bases not matched to a gene; V was cut back by 6 bases and J by 0 bases. CDR3 nucleotides: TGTGCCAGCAGCTTCGGGACAGGCTTTAGCAATCAGCCCCAGCATTTT. Protein: CASSFGTGFSNQPQHF.